This section outlines one TCR beta chain sequence together with its context. The source of the sample is a study of CD8 T cells in Susac syndrome. The sequenced target, TCR beta, came from blood CD8+ and CD4+ T cells. The multiple sclerosis control group comprised treatment-naive patients with stable or active relapsing-remitting disease. Random hexamers were used to reverse transcribe an amount of about 0.45 to 1 ug RNA. Multiplex immunoSEQ PCR targeted 54 Vbeta and 13 Jbeta TCR beta segments. TCRdb fed the immunoSEQ multiplex PCR reads into MiXCR, producing one record per CDR3 protein. The sample records some 300,000 distinct CDR3 sequences, about 88% being singletons. V lost 4 bases, J lost 9 bases, and 13 bases lay in between. The CDR3 runs 12 residues. Germline V gives CDR1 SQVTM, CDR2 ANQGSEA.

The gene calls are TRBV29-1 and TRBJ2-1; D may be TRBD1 (5 bases). Sequencing input: CD8+ T cells from PBMCs. The sequence came from a human donor with multiple sclerosis. CDR3 DNA: TGCAGCGTTGGACCAATCCAGGGTGAGCAGTTCTTC. Protein: CSVGPIQGEQFF.